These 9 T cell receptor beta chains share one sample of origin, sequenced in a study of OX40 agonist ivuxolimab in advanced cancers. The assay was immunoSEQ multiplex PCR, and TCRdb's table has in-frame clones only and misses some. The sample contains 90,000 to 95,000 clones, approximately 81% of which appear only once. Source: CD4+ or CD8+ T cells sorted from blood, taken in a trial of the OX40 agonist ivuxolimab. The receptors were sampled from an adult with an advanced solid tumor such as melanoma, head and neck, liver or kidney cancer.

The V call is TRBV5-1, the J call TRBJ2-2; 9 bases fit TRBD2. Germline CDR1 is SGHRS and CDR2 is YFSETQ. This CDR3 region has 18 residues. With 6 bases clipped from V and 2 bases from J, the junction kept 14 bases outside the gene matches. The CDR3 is CASTKGILAGLNTGELFF. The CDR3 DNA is TGCGCCAGCACGAAGGGGATACTAGCGGGCCTTAACACCGGGGAGCTGTTTTTT.

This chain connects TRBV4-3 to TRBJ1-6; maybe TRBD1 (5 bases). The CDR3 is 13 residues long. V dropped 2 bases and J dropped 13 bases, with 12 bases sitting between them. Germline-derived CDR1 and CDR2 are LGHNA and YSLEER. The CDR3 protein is CASSQPGAAPLHF. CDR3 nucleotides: TGCGCCAGCAGCCAACCCGGGGCCGCTCCCCTCCACTTT.

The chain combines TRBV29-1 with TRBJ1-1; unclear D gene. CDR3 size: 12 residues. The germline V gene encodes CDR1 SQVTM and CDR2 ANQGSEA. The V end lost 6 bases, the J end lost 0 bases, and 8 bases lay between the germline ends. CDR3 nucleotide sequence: TGCAGCGTACGAGGGTTGAACACTGAAGCTTTCTTT. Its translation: CSVRGLNTEAFF.

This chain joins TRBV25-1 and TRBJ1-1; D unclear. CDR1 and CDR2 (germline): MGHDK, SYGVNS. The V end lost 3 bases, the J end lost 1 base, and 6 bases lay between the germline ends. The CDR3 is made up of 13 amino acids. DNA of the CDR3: TGTGCCAGCAGTGAGTTGGGGAACACTGAAGCTTTCTTT. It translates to CASSELGNTEAFF.

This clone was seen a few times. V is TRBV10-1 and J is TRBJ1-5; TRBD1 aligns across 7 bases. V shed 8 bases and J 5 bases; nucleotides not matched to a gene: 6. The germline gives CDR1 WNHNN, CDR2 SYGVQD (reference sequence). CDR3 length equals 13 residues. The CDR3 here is CASGQVSYQPQHF. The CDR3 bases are TGCGCCAGCGGACAGGTCTCCTATCAGCCCCAGCATTTT.

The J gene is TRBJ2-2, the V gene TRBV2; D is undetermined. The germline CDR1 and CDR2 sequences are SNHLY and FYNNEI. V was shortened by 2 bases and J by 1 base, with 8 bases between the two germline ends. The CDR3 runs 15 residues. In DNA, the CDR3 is TGTGCCAGCAGTGAATTGGCAGGGAACACCGGGGAGCTGTTTTTT. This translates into CASSELAGNTGELFF.

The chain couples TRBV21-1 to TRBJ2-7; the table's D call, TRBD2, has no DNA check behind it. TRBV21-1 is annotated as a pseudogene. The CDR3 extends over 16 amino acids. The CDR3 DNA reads TGTGCCAGCAGCACCCCCCCAGCGAGGCGCTCCTACGAGCAGTACTTC. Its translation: CASSTPPARRSYEQYF.

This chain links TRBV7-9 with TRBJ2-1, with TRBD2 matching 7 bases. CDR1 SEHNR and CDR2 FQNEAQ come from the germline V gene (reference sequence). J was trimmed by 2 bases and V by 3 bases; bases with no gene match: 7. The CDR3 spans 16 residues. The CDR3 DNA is TGTGCCAGCAGCTTGGGTGGGGGAGGGCCCTACAATGAGCAGTTCTTC. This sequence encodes CASSLGGGGPYNEQFF.

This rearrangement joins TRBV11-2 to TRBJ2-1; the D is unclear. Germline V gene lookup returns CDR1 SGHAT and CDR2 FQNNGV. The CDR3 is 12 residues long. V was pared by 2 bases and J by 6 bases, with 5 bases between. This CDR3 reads CASSLLGNEQFF. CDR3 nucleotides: TGTGCCAGCAGCTTATTAGGCAATGAGCAGTTCTTC. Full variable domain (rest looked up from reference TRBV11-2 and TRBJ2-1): EAGVAQSPRYKIIEKRQSVAFWCNPISGHATLYWYQQILGQGPKLLIQFQNNGVVDDSQLPKDRFSAERLKGVDSTLKIQPAKLEDSAVYLCASSLLGNEQFFGPGTRLTVL.